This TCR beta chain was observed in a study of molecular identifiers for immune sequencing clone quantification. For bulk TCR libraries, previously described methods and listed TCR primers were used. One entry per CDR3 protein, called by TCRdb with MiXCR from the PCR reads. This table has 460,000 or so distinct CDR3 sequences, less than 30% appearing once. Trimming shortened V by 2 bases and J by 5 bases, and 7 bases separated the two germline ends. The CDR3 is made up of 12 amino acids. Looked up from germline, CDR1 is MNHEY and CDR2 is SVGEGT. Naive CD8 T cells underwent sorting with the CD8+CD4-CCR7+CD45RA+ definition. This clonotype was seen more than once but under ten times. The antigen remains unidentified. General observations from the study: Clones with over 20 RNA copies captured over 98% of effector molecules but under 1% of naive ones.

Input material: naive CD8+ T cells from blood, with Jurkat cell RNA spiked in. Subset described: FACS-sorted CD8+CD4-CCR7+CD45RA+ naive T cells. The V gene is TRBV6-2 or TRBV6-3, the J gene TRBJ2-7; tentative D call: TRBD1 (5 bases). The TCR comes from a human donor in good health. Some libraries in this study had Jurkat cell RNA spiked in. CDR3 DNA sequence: TGTGCCAGCAGTTACGACAGCGACGAGCAGTACTTC. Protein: CASSYDSDEQYF.